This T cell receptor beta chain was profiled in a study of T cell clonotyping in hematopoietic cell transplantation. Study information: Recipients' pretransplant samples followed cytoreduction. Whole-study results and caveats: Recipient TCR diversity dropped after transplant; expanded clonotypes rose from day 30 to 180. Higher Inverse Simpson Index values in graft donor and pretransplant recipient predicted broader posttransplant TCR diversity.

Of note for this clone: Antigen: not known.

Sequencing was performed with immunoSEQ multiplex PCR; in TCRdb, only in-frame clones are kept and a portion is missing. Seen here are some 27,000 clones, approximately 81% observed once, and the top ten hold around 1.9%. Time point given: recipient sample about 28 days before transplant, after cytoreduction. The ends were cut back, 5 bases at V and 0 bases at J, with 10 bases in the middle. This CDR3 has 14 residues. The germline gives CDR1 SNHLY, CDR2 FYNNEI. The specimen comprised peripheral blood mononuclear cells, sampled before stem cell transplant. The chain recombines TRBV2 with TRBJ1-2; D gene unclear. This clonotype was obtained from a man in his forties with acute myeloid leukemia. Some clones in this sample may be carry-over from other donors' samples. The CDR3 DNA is TGTGCCAGCAGTTCTGACGGGACTAACTATGGCTACACCTTC. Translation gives CASSSDGTNYGYTF.